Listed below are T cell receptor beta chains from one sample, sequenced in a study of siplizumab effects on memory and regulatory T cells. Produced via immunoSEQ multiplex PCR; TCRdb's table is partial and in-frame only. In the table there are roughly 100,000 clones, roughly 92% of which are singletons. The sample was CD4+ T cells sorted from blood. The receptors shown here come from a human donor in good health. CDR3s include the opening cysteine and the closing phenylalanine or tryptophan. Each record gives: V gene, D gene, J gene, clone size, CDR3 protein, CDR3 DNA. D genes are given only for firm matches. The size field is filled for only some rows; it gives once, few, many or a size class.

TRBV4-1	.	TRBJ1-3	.	CASSLSYGSVSGNTIYF	TGCGCCAGCAGCCTATCATACGGGAGTGTCTCTGGAAACACCATATATTTT
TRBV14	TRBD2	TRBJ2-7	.	CASSHIGLAGGYEQYF	TGTGCCAGCAGCCACATTGGACTAGCGGGAGGCTACGAGCAGTACTTC
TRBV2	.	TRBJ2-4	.	CASSVRKGNIQYF	TGTGCCAGCAGTGTTAGGAAGGGAAACATTCAGTACTTC
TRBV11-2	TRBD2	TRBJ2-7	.	CASSLGAGATPYEQYF	TGTGCCAGCAGCTTAGGTGCGGGAGCCACCCCCTACGAGCAGTACTTC
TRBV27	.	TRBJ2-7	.	CASSSRRGQSYEQYF	TGTGCCAGCAGTTCCCGCAGGGGCCAATCCTACGAGCAGTACTTC
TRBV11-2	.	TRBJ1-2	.	CASSSPRLRINYGYTF	TGTGCCAGCAGCTCACCCCGTCTCAGGATCAACTATGGCTACACCTTC
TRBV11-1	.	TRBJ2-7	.	CASSSGAGYEQYF	TGTGCCAGCAGCTCTGGGGCCGGCTACGAGCAGTACTTC
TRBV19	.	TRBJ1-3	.	CASNRQSSGNTIYF	TGTGCCAGTAACAGACAGAGCTCTGGAAACACCATATATTTT
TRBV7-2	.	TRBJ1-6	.	CASSPRPGVDNSPLHF	TGTGCCAGCAGCCCCCGACCAGGGGTCGATAATTCACCCCTCCACTTT
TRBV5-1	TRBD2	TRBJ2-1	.	CASSLGLAGDEQFF	TGCGCCAGCAGCTTGGGGCTAGCGGGAGATGAGCAGTTCTTC
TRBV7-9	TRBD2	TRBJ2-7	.	CASSLGLAGRTIYEQYF	TGTGCCAGCAGCTTGGGACTAGCGGGAAGAACGATCTACGAGCAGTACTTC
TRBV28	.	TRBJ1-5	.	CASSSIQGQRGNQPQHF	TGTGCCAGCAGTTCCATACAGGGTCAGAGGGGCAATCAGCCCCAGCATTTT
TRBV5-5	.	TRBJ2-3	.	CASSRTGVVGFDTQYF	TGTGCCAGCAGCCGAACAGGTGTGGTGGGGTTCGATACGCAGTATTTT
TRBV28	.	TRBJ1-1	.	CASSFLLDRTAFF	TGTGCCAGCAGTTTCCTTCTGGACAGAACGGCTTTCTTT
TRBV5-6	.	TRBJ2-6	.	CASSFRSPGANVLTF	TGTGCCAGCAGCTTTAGGAGTCCCGGGGCCAACGTCCTGACTTTC
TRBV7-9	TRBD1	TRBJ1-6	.	CASTQTGGNSPLHF	TGTGCCAGCACCCAGACAGGGGGAAATTCACCCCTCCACTTT
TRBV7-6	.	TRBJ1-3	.	CASSLGRTGNTIYF	TGTGCCAGCAGCTTAGGGCGGACTGGAAACACCATATATTTT
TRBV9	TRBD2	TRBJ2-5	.	CASSQSRLREGRGETQYF	TGTGCCAGCAGCCAAAGCAGGTTGCGGGAGGGCCGTGGGGAGACCCAGTACTTC
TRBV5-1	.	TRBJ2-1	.	CASSLTREQFF	TGCGCCAGCAGCTTGACCCGCGAGCAGTTCTTC
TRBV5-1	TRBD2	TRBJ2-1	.	CASNPSLGVAGATSYNEQFF	TGCGCCAGCAACCCCTCACTGGGAGTAGCGGGAGCGACCAGCTACAATGAGCAGTTCTTC
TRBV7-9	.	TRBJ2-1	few	CASSLGGDHNEQFF	TGTGCCAGCAGCTTAGGGGGGGACCACAATGAGCAGTTCTTC
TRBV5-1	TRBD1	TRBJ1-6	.	CASSAGQGAVPLHF	TGCGCCAGCAGCGCTGGACAGGGGGCTGTACCCCTCCACTTT
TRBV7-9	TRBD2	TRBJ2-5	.	CASSGLAGSETQYF	TGTGCCAGCAGCGGACTAGCGGGGTCAGAGACCCAGTACTTC
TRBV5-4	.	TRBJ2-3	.	CASSLGTYTDTQYF	TGTGCCAGCAGCTTAGGGACTTACACAGATACGCAGTATTTT
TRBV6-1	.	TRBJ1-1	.	CASSVGQNTEAFF	TGTGCCAGCAGTGTGGGACAGAACACTGAAGCTTTCTTT
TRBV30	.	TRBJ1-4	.	CAWREGSEKLFF	TGTGCCTGGAGGGAAGGGTCAGAAAAACTGTTTTTT
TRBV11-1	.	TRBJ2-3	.	CASSGTVSDTQYF	TGTGCCAGCAGCGGTACTGTGTCCGATACGCAGTATTTT
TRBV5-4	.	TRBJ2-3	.	CASRGFRTDTQYF	TGTGCCAGCAGGGGTTTTCGAACAGATACGCAGTATTTT
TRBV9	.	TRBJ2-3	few	CASSLGTDTQYF	TGTGCCAGCAGCTTGGGGACAGATACGCAGTATTTT
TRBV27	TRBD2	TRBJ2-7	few	CASKGLAFYEQYF	TGTGCCAGCAAGGGACTAGCGTTCTACGAGCAGTACTTC
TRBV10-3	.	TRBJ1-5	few	CAISEAKTNQPQHF	TGTGCCATCAGTGAGGCAAAAACCAATCAGCCCCAGCATTTT
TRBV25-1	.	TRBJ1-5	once	CASRAAAPGQPQHF	TGTGCCAGCAGAGCGGCAGCCCCCGGTCAGCCCCAGCATTTT
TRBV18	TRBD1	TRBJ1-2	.	CASSAYSGQGMEANYGYTF	TGTGCCAGCTCAGCCTACTCGGGACAGGGGATGGAAGCTAACTATGGCTACACCTTC
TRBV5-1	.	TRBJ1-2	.	CASSLDRRGRGGYTF	TGCGCCAGCAGCTTGGACCGACGGGGGCGGGGTGGCTACACCTTC
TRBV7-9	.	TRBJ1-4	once	CASIRTPRGTNEKLFF	TGTGCCAGCATCCGAACCCCCAGGGGAACTAATGAAAAACTGTTTTTT
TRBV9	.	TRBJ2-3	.	CASSGRGFQAGGDTQYF	TGTGCCAGCAGCGGGAGGGGTTTTCAGGCCGGGGGAGATACGCAGTATTTT
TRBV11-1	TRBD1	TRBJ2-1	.	CASSYRGGFYNEQFF	TGTGCCAGCAGCTACAGGGGTGGATTCTACAATGAGCAGTTCTTC
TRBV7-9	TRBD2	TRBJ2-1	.	CASSPGGGVSSYNEQFF	TGTGCCAGCAGCCCCGGGGGGGGAGTAAGCTCCTACAATGAGCAGTTCTTC
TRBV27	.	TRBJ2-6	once	CASSLFRASGANVLTF	TGTGCCAGCAGTTTGTTCAGGGCTTCAGGGGCCAACGTCCTGACTTTC
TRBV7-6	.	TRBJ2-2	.	CASSLAASSTGELFF	TGTGCCAGCAGCTTAGCCGCTAGCAGCACCGGGGAGCTGTTTTTT
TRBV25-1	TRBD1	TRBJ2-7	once	CASRGGLGTGSYEQYF	TGTGCCAGCAGAGGGGGCCTGGGGACAGGTTCCTACGAGCAGTACTTC
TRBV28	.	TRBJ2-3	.	CASSLRGRPDTQYF	TGTGCCAGCAGTTTAAGGGGGAGACCAGATACGCAGTATTTT
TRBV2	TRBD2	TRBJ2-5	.	CASSVSSTSGNQETQYF	TGTGCCAGCAGTGTATCGTCGACTAGCGGGAATCAAGAGACCCAGTACTTC
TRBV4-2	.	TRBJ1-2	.	CASSQGAGGTRDGYTF	TGTGCCAGCAGCCAAGGGGCGGGGGGGACGAGAGATGGCTACACCTTC
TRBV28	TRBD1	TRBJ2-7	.	CASSPVGQGKIDEQYF	TGTGCCAGCAGTCCCGTCGGACAGGGCAAAATCGACGAGCAGTACTTC
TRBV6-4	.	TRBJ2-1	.	CASSDGNRYNEQFF	TGTGCCAGCAGTGACGGAAACCGGTACAATGAGCAGTTCTTC
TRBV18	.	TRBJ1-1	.	CASSRDTEAFF	TGTGCCAGCTCACGGGACACTGAAGCTTTCTTT
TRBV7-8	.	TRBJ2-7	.	CASTGEGDEQYF	TGTGCCAGCACCGGAGAAGGGGACGAGCAGTACTTC
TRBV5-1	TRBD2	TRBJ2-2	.	CASSLAAVTSRGTGELFF	TGCGCCAGCAGCTTGGCCGCTGTGACTAGCCGGGGAACCGGGGAGCTGTTTTTT
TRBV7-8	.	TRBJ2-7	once	CASSLSAVQYF	TGTGCCAGCAGCTTATCGGCGGTGCAGTACTTC
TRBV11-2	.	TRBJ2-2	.	CASRHTQGRLAGELFF	TGTGCCAGCAGGCACACTCAGGGCCGATTGGCCGGGGAGCTGTTTTTT
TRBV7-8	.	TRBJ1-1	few	CASSPGREANTEAFF	TGTGCCAGCAGCCCAGGACGGGAAGCAAACACTGAAGCTTTCTTT
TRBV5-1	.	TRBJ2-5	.	CASSLNVGRGETQYF	TGCGCCAGCAGCTTGAACGTAGGACGAGGAGAGACCCAGTACTTC
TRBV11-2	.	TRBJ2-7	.	CASSGDRKAPYEQYF	TGTGCCAGCAGTGGGGACCGAAAGGCTCCCTACGAGCAGTACTTC
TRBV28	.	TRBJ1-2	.	CASRYRPDYGYTF	TGTGCCAGCAGATACAGGCCGGACTATGGCTACACCTTC
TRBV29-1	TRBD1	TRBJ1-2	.	CSVKPGGDYGYTF	TGCAGCGTTAAGCCAGGGGGGGACTATGGCTACACCTTC
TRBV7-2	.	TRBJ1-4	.	CASSAVRGATNEKLFF	TGTGCCAGCAGCGCGGTAAGGGGCGCAACTAATGAAAAACTGTTTTTT